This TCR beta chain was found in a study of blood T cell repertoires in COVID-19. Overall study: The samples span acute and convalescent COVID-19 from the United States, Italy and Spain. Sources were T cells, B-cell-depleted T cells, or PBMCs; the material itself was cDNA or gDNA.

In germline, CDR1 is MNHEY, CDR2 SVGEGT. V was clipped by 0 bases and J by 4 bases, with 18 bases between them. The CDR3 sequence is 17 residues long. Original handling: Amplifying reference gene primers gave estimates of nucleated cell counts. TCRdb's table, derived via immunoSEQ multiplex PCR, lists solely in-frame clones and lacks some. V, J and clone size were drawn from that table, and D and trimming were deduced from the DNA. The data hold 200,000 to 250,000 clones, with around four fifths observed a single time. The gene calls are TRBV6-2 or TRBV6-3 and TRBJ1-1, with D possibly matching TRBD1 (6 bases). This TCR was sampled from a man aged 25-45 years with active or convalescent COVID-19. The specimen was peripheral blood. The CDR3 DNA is TGTGCCAGCAGTTACTCGTTAAGCTATCAGGGGCGCACTGAAGCTTTCTTT. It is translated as CASSYSLSYQGRTEAFF.